The 9 T cell receptor beta chains given below trace back to one sample, sequenced in a study of cytomegalovirus exposure and HLA in healthy donors (dated by TCRdb to the late 2010s). To prepare the library, the immunoSEQ multiplex PCR assay was applied. The table was pulled from immuneACCESS by TCRdb, which kept in-frame rearrangements only. Such tables lose some clones; where checked, under half of the loss comes from unresolved V genes, and the rest has no known cause. The sample table shows roughly 63,000 clones, and 89% are seen once. The ten largest make up 0.95% to 1.5% of the sample. The source material was PBMCs. Receptors were obtained from a woman between 18 and 29 years old in good health and CMV-seronegative.

The V call is TRBV5-4, the J call TRBJ1-1; TRBD1 might be the D (6 bases). Germline V gene data show CDR1 as SGHNT and CDR2 as YYREEE (reference sequence). The V gene lost 4 bases and the J gene lost 6 bases, with 16 bases spanning the gap. The CDR3 length is 14 residues. The CDR3 DNA follows: TGTGCCAGCAGCGCCCGCGACAGGACATCTGAAGCTTTCTTT. Encoded protein: CASSARDRTSEAFF.

The CDR3 spells CASSLDWGENSPLHF. DNA of the CDR3: TGTGCCAGCAGCTTGGATTGGGGGGAGAATTCACCCCTCCACTTT. This chain links TRBV5-5 with TRBJ1-6, with D possibly being TRBD1 (5 bases). The CDR3 extends over 15 amino acids. Germline V gives CDR1 SGHKS, CDR2 YYEKEE (reference sequence). The V end was cut by 0 bases, the J end by 7 bases, with 11 bases between.

The chain employs TRBV4-1 and TRBJ2-3; the match to TRBD2 covers 13 bases. The CDR3 sequence is 18 residues long. The germline gives CDR1 MGHRA, CDR2 YSYEKL. The V gene end was trimmed by 3 bases and the J gene end by 5 bases; junction bases not matched to a gene: 11. The CDR3, as DNA: TGCGCCAGCAGCCACGAACCCGGACTAGCGGGAGATGGAGATACGCAGTATTTT. This gives the protein CASSHEPGLAGDGDTQYF.

The gene calls are TRBV15 and TRBJ1-2; D call uncertain. The germline CDR1 and CDR2 sequences are LNHNV and YYDKDF (reference sequence). CDR3 length: 15 residues. The V gene lost 0 bases and the J gene lost 4 bases, with 12 bases spanning the gap. The CDR3 coding sequence is TGTGCCACCAGCAGAGATTCGCAGGAACCCTATGGCTACACCTTC. It yields the protein CATSRDSQEPYGYTF.

The rearrangement uses TRBV27 and TRBJ2-7, with TRBD1 identical over 10 bases. Germline trimming cut 6 bases from V and 6 bases from J; bases unmatched to any gene: 8. The V gene's germline CDR1 is MNHEY and CDR2 SMNVEV (reference sequence). CDR3 size: 14 residues. The CDR3 bases are TGTGCCAGCAGCCCCTGGGACAGGGGAGGCGAGCAGTACTTC. Amino acids: CASSPWDRGGEQYF.

The chain is built from TRBV5-1 and TRBJ1-2; 9 nucleotides align to TRBD1. Germline assignment: CDR1 SGHRS and CDR2 YFSETQ. Trimming removed 4 bases from V and 2 bases from J; junction bases left unmatched: 9. The CDR3 spans 16 residues. The CDR3 sequence: CASSLYGTGSNYGYTF. The DNA for the CDR3 is TGCGCCAGCAGCCTGTACGGGACAGGGTCGAACTATGGCTACACCTTC.

The genes are TRBV7-9 and TRBJ1-5; TRBD1 is a possible D gene (6 bases). This CDR3 has 14 residues. V was cut by 5 bases and J by 4 bases, with 12 bases left in between. Germline V gives CDR1 SEHNR, CDR2 FQNEAQ (reference sequence). The chain's CDR3 is CASSVSQGNQPQHF. For the CDR3, the DNA is TGTGCCAGCAGCGTAAGCCAGGGGAATCAGCCCCAGCATTTT.

The chain recombines TRBV6-6 with TRBJ2-1; a possible D gene is TRBD1 (5 bases). The germline CDR1 and CDR2 sequences are MNHNY and SVGAGI (reference sequence). Trimming took off 5 bases at V and 4 bases at J, with 18 bases between the two ends. This CDR3 is 16 amino acids long. The CDR3 DNA is TGTGCCAGCAGTCAATCAACCAGGACAAATTACAATGAGCAGTTCTTC. Amino acids: CASSQSTRTNYNEQFF.

The chain carries TRBV28 and TRBJ1-2; 9 positions match TRBD1. CDR3 size: 14 residues. V lost 9 bases and J lost 4; bases outside the gene matches: 9. Germline CDR1 reads MDHEN; CDR2 reads SYDVKM. CDR3 sequence (DNA): TGTGCCAGTACAGGGGGCGCAGGGACCTATGGCTACACCTTC. Translating gives CASTGGAGTYGYTF.